The sequence of this T cell receptor beta chain was determined in a study of tumor-infiltrating lymphocytes in primary liver carcinoma. Study-level information: Tumors, staged T1-T3 N0M0, spanned 4.2 to 10 cm.

Unsorted bulk tissue (roughly 17-32 mg) underwent RNA and DNA co-extraction. Patients were chronically HBV-infected and treatment-naive. CDR1 is MDHEN and CDR2 is SYDVKM in the germline V gene. The CDR3 has 14 amino acids. As concerns this clonotype: The junction does not match germline at one end; this may be a read error.

The input was around 530 ng total RNA; TCR beta cDNA was made from it with a constant-region primer. Libraries for TCR beta were built through three nested multiplex PCR rounds, which together made up a slightly modified ARM-PCR procedure. TRBV1-TRBV30 forward and Cbeta reverse primers drove the first two roughly 11-cycle rounds. A single record per CDR3 protein comes from TCRdb applying MiXCR to the multiplex PCR reads. The data contain fewer than 40,000 distinct CDR3 sequences, around 71% of them singletons. This clonotype was sampled from a woman between 25 and 40 years old with primary liver carcinoma and hepatitis B virus infection. The chain carries TRBV28 and TRBJ1-2; 9 nucleotides agree with TRBD1. The sample comprised liver tumor tissue from sampling region 3. Subset described: tumor region T3, left-lateral pole. The DNA of the CDR3 is TGTGCCAGCAGTTTATCGGGACAGGGATCTCGCTACATCTTC. It translates to CASSLSGQGSRYIF.